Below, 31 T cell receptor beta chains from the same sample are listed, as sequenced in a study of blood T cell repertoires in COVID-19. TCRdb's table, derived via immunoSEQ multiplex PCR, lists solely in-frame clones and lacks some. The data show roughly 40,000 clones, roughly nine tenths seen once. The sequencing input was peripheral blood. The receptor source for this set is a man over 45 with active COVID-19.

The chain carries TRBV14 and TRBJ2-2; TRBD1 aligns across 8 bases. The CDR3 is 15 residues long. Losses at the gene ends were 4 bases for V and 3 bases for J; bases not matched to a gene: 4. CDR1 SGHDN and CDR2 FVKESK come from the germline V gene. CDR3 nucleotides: TGTGCCAGCAGCCCTACAGGGGGGTACACCGGGGAGCTGTTTTTT. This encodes CASSPTGGYTGELFF.

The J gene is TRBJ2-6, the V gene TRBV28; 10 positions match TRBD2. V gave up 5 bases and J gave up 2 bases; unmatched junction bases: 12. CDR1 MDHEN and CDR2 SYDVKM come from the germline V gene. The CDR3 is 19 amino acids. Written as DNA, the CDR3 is TGTGCCAGCAGTACCCCCCTTTGGCTAGCGGGAGCTGGGGCCAACGTCCTGACTTTC. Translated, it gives CASSTPLWLAGAGANVLTF. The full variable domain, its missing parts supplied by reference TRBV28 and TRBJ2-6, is DVKVTQSSRYLVKRTGEKVFLECVQDMDHENMFWYRQDPGLGLRLIYFSYDVKMKEKGDIPEGYSVSREKKERFSLILESASTNQTSMYLCASSTPLWLAGAGANVLTFGAGSRLTVL.

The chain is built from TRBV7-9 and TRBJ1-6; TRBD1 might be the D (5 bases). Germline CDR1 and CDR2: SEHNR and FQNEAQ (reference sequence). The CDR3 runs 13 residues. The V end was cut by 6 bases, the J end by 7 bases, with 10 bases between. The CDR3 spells CASRSGPNSPLHF. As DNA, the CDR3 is TGTGCCAGCAGATCAGGGCCAAATTCACCCCTCCACTTT.

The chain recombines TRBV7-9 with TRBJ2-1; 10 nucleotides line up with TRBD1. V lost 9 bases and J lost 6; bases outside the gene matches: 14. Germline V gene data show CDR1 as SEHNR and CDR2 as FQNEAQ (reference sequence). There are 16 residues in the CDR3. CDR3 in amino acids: CARVKYRDRGINEQFF. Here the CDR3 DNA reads TGTGCCAGAGTCAAGTACCGGGACAGGGGTATCAATGAGCAGTTCTTC.

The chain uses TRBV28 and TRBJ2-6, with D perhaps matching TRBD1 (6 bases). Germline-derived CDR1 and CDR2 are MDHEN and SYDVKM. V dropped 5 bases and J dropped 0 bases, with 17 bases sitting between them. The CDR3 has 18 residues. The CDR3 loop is CASSPPTGPSSGANVLTF. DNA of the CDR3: TGTGCCAGCAGTCCCCCGACAGGTCCTAGCTCTGGGGCCAACGTCCTGACTTTC.

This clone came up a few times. CDR3 DNA sequence: TGTGCCTGGAGTGGCAAGCCCTACAATGAGCAGTTCTTC. It encodes CAWSGKPYNEQFF. The chain has TRBV30 and TRBJ2-1; unclear D gene. Germline loops: CDR1 GTSNPN, CDR2 SVGIG (reference sequence). The V and J ends lost 1 base and 2 bases respectively, with 6 bases between them. The CDR3 runs to 13 residues.

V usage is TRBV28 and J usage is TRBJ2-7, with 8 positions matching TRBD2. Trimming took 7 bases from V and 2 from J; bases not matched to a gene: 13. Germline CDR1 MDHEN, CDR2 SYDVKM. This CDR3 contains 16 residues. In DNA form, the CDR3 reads TGTGCCAGCATCGGCGGGGGGATTAGCGGAGCCTACGAGCAGTACTTC. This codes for CASIGGGISGAYEQYF.

This CDR3 is CASSLSQARANTEAFF. CDR3 bases: TGTGCCAGCAGTTTAAGTCAAGCCAGGGCTAACACTGAAGCTTTCTTT. This chain connects TRBV28 to TRBJ1-1; tentatively, D is TRBD1 (5 bases). Trimming stripped 2 bases from V and 2 bases from J, with 15 bases between. The CDR3 is 16 amino acids. Germline CDR1 MDHEN, CDR2 SYDVKM.

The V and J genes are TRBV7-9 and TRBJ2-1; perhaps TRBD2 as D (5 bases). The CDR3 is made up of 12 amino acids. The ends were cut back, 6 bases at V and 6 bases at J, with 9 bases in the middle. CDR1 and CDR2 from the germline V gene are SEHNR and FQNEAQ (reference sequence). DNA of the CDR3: TGTGCCAGCAGATTCACTAGCAATGAGCAGTTCTTC. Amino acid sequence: CASRFTSNEQFF.

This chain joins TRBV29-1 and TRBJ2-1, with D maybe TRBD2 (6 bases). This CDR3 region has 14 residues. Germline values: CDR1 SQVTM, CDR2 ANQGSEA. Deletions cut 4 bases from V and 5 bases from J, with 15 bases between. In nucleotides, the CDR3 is TGCAGCGTTGGATGGGGGGAGCGGGACAATGAGCAGTTCTTC. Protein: CSVGWGERDNEQFF.

CDR3 nucleotide sequence: TGCGCCAGCAGTGACGGCGGTTCCTCCTACGAGCAGTACTTC. Protein product: CASSDGGSSYEQYF. The rearrangement joins TRBV10-1 to TRBJ2-7; D is unresolved. V lost 3 bases and J 0 bases, leaving 9 bases between the germline ends. The CDR3 length is 14 residues. CDR1 is WNHNN, CDR2 SYGVQD, per germline (reference sequence).

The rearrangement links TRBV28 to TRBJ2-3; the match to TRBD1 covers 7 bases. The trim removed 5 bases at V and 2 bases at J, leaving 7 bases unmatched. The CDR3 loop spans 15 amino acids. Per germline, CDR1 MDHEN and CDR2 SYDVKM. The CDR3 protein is CASSIQGINTDTQYF. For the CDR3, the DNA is TGTGCCAGCAGTATACAGGGGATTAACACAGATACGCAGTATTTT.

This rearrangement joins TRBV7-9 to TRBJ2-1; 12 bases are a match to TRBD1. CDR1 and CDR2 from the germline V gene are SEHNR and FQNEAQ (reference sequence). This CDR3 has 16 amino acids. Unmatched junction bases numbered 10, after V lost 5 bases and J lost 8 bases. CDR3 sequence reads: CASSLLGTGGFDEQFF. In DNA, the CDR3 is TGTGCCAGCAGCCTCCTCGGGACAGGGGGCTTCGATGAGCAGTTCTTC. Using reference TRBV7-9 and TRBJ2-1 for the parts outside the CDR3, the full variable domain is DTGVSQNPRHKITKRGQNVTFRCDPISEHNRLYWYRQTLGQGPEFLTYFQNEAQLEKSRLLSDRFSAERPKGSFSTLEIQRTEQGDSAMYLCASSLLGTGGFDEQFFGPGTRLTVL.

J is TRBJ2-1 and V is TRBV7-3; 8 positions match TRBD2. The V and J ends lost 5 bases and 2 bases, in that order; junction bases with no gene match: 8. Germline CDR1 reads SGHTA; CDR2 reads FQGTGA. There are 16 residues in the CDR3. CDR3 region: CASSPKVSGTYNEQFF. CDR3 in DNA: TGTGCCAGCAGCCCTAAGGTTAGCGGGACCTACAATGAGCAGTTCTTC.

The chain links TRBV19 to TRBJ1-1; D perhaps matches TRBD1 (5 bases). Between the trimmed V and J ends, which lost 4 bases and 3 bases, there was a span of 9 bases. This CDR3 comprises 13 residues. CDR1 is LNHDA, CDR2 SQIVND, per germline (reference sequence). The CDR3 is CASSRQIDTEAFF. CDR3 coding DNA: TGTGCCAGTAGTAGACAGATCGACACTGAAGCTTTCTTT.

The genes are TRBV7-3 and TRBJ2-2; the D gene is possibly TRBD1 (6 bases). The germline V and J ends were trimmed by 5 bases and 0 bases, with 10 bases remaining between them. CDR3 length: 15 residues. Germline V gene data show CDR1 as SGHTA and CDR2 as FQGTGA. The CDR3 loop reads CASSTGSTNTGELFF. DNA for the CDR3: TGTGCCAGCAGCACAGGGTCTACGAACACCGGGGAGCTGTTTTTT.

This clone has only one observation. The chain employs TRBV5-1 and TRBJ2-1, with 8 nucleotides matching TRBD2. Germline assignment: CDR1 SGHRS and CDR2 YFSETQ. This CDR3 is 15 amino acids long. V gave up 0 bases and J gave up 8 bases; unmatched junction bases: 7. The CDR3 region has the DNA TGCGCCAGCAGCTTGGACAGCGGGAGAAAGGATGAGCAGTTCTTC. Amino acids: CASSLDSGRKDEQFF. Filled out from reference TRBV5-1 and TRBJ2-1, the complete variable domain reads KAGVTQTPRYLIKTRGQQVTLSCSPISGHRSVSWYQQTPGQGLQFLFEYFSETQRNKGNFPGRFSGRQFSNSRSEMNVSTLELGDSALYLCASSLDSGRKDEQFFGPGTRLTVL.

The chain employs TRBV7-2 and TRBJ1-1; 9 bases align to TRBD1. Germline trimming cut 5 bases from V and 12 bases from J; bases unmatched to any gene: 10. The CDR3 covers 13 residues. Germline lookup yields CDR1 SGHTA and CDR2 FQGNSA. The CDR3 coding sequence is TGTGCCAGCAGCCCAAGGGACAGGGTCGGGTCTTTCTTT. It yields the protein CASSPRDRVGSFF.

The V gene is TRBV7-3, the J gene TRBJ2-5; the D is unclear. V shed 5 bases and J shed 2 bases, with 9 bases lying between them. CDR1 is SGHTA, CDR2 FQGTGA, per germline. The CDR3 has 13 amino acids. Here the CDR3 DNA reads TGTGCCAGCAGCCAGGCCCATCAAGAGACCCAGTACTTC. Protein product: CASSQAHQETQYF.

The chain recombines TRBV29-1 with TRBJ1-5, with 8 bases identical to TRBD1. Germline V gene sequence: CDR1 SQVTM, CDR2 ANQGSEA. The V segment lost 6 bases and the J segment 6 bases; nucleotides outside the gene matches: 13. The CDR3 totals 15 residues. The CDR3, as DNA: TGCAGCGTAACAGTCGGACAGGGTTGGGGTCAGCCCCAGCATTTT. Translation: CSVTVGQGWGQPQHF.

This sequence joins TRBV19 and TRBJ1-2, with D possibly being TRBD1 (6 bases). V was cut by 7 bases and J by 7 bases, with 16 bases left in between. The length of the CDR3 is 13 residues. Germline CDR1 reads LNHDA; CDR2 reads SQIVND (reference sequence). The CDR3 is CASNPALTGGYTF. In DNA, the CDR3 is TGTGCCAGTAACCCAGCTTTGACAGGTGGCTACACCTTC.

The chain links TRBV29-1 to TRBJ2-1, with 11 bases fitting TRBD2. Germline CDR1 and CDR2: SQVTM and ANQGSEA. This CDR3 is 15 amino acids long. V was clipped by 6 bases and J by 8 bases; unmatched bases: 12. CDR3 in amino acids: CSVGGTSGSRDEQFF. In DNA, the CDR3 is TGCAGCGTGGGTGGGACTAGCGGTTCCAGAGATGAGCAGTTCTTC.

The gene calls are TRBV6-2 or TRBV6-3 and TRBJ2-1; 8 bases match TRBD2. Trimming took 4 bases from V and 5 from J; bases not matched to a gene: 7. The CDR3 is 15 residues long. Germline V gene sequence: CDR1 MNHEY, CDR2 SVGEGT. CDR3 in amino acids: CASSLRLANNNEQFF. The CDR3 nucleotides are TGTGCCAGCAGTTTGAGACTAGCGAACAACAATGAGCAGTTCTTC.

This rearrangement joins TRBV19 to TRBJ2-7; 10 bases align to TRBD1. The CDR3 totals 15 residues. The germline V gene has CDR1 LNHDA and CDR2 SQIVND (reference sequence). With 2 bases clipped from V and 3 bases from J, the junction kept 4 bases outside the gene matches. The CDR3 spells CASSIRDRGCYEQYF. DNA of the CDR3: TGTGCCAGTAGTATAAGGGACAGGGGATGCTACGAGCAGTACTTC.

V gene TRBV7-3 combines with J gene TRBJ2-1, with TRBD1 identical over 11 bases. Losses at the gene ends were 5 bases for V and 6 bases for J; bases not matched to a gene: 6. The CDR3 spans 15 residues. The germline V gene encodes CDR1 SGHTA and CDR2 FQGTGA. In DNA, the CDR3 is TGTGCCAGCAGCGCCGGACAGGGGGCTAGCAATGAGCAGTTCTTC. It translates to CASSAGQGASNEQFF. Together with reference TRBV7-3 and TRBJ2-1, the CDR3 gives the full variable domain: GAGVSQTPSNKVTEKGKYVELRCDPISGHTALYWYRQSLGQGPEFLIYFQGTGAADDSGLPNDRFFAVRPEGSVSTLKIQRTERGDSAVYLCASSAGQGASNEQFFGPGTRLTVL.

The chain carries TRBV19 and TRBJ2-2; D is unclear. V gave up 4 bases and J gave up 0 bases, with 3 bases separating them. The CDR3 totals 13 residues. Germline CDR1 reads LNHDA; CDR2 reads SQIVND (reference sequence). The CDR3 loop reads CASSTANTGELFF. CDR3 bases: TGTGCCAGTAGTACGGCGAACACCGGGGAGCTGTTTTTT.

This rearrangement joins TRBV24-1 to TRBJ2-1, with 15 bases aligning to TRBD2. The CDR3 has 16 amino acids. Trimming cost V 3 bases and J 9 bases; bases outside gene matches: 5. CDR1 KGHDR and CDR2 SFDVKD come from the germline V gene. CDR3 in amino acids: CATSDRTSGRAIEQFF. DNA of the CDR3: TGTGCCACCAGTGATCGGACTAGCGGGAGGGCCATTGAGCAGTTCTTC.

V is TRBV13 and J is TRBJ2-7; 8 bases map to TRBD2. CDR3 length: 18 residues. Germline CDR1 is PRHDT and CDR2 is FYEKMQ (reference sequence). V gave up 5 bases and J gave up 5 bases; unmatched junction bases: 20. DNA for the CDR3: TGTGCCAGCAGCCCTCCGACGGGCCGCGGGAGGAATCCTAACGAGCAGTACTTC. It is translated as CASSPPTGRGRNPNEQYF.

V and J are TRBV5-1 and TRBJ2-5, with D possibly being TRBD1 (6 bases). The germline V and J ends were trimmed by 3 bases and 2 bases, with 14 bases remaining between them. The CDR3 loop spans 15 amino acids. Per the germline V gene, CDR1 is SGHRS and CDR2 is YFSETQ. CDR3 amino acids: CASSSQGQGQETQYF. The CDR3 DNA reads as TGCGCCAGCAGCTCCCAGGGGCAGGGTCAAGAGACCCAGTACTTC.

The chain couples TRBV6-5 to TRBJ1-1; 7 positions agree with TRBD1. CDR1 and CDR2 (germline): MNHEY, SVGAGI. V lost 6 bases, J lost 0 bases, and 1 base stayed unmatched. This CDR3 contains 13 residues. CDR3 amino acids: CASSRGLNTEAFF. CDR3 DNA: TGTGCCAGCAGCAGGGGGTTGAACACTGAAGCTTTCTTT.

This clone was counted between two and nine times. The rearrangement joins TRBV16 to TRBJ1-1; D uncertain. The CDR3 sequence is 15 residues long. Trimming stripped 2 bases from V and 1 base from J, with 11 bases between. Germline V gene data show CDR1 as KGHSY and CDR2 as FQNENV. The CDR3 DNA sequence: TGTGCCAGCAGCCAAATGGATTACAGGAACACTGAAGCTTTCTTT. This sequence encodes CASSQMDYRNTEAFF.